Given below is one TCR beta chain in context. The CDR3 has 15 residues. Trimming removed 4 bases at V and 0 bases at J, with 14 bases between. CDR1 is SQVTM and CDR2 is ANQGSEA in the germline V gene. This entry belongs to a study of blood T cell repertoires in COVID-19. Produced via immunoSEQ multiplex PCR; TCRdb's table is partial and in-frame only. This sample has about 210,000 clones, with about 91% found just once. The sequence was collected from a woman aged 40 to 50 with acute or convalescent COVID-19. Sequences were obtained from peripheral blood. This chain links TRBV29-1 with TRBJ2-3, with a tentative D call TRBD1 (6 bases). CDR3 coding DNA: TGCAGCGTTGTCGCCGACAGGTCTAGCACAGATACGCAGTATTTT. Amino acids: CSVVADRSSTDTQYF.